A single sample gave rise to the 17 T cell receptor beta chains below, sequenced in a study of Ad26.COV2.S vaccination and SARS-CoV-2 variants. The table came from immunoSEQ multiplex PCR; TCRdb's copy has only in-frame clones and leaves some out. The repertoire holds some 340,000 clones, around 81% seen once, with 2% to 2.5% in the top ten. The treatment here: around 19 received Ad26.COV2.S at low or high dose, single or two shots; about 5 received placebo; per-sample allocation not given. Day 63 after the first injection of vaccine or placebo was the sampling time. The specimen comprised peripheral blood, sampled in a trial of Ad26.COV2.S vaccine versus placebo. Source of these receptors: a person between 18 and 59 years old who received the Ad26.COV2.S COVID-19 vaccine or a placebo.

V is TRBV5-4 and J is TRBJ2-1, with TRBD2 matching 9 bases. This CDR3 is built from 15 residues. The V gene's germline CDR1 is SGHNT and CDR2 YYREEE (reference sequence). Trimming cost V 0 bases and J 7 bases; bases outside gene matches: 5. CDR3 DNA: TGTGCCAGCAGCTTGGTCGGGACTAGCAAGAATGAGCAGTTCTTC. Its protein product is CASSLVGTSKNEQFF.

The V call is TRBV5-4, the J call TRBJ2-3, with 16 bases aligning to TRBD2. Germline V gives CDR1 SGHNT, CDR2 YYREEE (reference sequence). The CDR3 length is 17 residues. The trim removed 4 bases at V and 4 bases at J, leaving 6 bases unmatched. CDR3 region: CASSPGTSGGVPDTQYF. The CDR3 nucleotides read TGTGCCAGCAGCCCTGGGACTAGCGGGGGGGTTCCAGATACGCAGTATTTT.

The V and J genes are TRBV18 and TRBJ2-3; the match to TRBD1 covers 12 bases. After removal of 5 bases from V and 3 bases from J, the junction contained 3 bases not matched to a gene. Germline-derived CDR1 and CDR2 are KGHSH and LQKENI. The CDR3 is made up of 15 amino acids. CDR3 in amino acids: CASSGTGGRTDTQYF. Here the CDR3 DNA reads TGTGCCAGCTCAGGGACAGGGGGCAGAACAGATACGCAGTATTTT. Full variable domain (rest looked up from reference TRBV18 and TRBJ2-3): NAGVMQNPRHLVRRRGQEARLRCSPMKGHSHVYWYRQLPEEGLKFMVYLQKENIIDESGMPKERFSAEFPKEGPSILRIQQVVRGDSAAYFCASSGTGGRTDTQYFGPGTRLTVL.

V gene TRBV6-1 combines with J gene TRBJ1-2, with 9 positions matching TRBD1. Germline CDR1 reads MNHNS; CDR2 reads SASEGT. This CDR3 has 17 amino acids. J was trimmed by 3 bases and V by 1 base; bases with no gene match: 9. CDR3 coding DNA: TGTGCCAGCAGTGAAGGGGACAGGGATATTTGGGACTATGGCTACACCTTC. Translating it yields CASSEGDRDIWDYGYTF.

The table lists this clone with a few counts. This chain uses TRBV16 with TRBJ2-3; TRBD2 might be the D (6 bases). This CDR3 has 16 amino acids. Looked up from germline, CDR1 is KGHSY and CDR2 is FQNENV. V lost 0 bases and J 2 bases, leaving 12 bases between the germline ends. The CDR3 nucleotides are TGTGCCAGCAGCCAATCGGTAGGAGGGGTCACAGATACGCAGTATTTT. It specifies CASSQSVGGVTDTQYF.

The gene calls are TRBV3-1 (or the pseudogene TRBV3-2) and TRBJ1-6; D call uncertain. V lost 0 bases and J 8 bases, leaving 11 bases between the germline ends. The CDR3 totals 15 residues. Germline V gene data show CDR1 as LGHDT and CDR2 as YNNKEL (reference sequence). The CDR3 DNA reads TGTGCCAGCAGCCAAGATTCGAGGGAGGATTCACCCCTCCACTTT. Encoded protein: CASSQDSREDSPLHF.

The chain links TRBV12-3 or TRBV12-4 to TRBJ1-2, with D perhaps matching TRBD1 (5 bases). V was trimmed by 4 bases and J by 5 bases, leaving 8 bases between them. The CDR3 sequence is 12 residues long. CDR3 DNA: TGTGCCAGCAGTTCGTCAGGGTATGGCTACACCTTC. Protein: CASSSSGYGYTF.

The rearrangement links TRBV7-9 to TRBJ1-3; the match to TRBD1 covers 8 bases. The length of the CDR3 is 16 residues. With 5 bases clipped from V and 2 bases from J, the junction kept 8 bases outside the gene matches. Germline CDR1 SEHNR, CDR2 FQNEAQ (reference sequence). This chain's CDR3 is CASSTRQGSAGNTIYF. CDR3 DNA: TGTGCCAGCAGCACCAGACAGGGGTCGGCTGGAAACACCATATATTTT.

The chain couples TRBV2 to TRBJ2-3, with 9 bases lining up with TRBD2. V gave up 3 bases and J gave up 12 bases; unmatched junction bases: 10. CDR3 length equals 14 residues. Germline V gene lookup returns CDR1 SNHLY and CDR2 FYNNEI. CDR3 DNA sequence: TGTGCCAGCAGTGACTCGCGGGGGGGCCTACTCCAGTATTTT. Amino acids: CASSDSRGGLLQYF.

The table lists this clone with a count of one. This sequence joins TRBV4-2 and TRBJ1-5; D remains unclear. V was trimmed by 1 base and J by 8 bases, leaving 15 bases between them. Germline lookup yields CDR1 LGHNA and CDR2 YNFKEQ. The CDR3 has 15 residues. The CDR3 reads CASSQGLESSEPQHF. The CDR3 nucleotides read TGTGCCAGCAGCCAAGGGTTAGAAAGCAGCGAGCCCCAGCATTTT.

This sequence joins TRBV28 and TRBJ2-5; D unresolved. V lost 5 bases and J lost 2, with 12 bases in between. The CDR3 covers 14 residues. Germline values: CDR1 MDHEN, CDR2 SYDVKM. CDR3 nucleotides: TGTGCCAGCAGTCCGCAGGTCAAACAAGAGACCCAGTACTTC. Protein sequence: CASSPQVKQETQYF.

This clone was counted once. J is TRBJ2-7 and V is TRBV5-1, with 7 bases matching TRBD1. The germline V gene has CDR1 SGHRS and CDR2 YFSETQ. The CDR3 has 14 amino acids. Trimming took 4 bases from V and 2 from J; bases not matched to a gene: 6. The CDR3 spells CASSLRTGPYEQYF. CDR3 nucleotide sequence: TGCGCCAGCAGCCTCCGGACAGGCCCCTACGAGCAGTACTTC.

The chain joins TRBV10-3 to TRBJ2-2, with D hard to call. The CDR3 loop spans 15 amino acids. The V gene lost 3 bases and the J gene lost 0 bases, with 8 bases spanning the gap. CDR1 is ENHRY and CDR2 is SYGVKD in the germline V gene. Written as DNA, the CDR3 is TGTGCCATCAGTGAAGGTGCGCCGAACACCGGGGAGCTGTTTTTT. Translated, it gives CAISEGAPNTGELFF.

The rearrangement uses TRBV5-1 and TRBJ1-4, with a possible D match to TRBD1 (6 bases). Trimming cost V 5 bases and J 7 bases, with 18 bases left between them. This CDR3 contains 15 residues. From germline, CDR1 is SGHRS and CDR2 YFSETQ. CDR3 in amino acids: CASRTGQPSAEKLFF. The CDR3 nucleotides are TGCGCCAGCAGAACGGGACAACCTTCGGCTGAAAAACTGTTTTTT.

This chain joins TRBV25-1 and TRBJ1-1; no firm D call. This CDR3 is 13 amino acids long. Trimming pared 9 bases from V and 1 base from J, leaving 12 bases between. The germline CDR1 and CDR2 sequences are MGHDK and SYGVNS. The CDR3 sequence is CARREGKNTEAFF. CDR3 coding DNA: TGTGCCAGAAGAGAGGGAAAGAACACTGAAGCTTTCTTT.

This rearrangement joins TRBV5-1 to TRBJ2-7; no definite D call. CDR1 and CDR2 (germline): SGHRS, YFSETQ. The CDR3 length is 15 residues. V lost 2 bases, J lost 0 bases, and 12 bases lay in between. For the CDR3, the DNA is TGCGCCAGCAGCTTTGCGGAGATGAGCTCCTACGAGCAGTACTTC. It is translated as CASSFAEMSSYEQYF.

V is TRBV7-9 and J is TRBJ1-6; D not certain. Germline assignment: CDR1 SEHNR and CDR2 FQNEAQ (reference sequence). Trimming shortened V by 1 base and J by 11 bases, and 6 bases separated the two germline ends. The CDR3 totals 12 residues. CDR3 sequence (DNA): TGTGCCAGCAGCTTAGACGATACACCCCTCCACTTT. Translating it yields CASSLDDTPLHF.